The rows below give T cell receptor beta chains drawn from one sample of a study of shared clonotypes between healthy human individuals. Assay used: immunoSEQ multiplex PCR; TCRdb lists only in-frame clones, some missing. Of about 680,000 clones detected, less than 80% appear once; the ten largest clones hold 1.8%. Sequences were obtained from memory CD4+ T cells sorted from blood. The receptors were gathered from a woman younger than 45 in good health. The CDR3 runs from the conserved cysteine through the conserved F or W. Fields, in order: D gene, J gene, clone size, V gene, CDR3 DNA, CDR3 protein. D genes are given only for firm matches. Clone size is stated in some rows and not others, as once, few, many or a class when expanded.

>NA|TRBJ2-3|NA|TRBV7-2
TGTGCCAGCAGCTTAGATAGCGGCCCCGATACGCAGTATTTT
CASSLDSGPDTQYF
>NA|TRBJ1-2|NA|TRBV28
TGTGCCAGCACCCTGGGGGGCTATGGCTACACCTTC
CASTLGGYGYTF
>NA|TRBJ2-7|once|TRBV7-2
TGTGCCAGCAGCTTAGCTACCTCCTACGAGCAGTACTTC
CASSLATSYEQYF
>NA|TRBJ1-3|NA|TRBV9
TGTGCCAGCAGCGTGGGGACGGGTTTCTCTGGAAACACCATATATTTT
CASSVGTGFSGNTIYF
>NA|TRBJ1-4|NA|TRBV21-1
TGTGCCAGCGTTACAGGGGGCGTCACTAATGAAAAACTGTTTTTT
CASVTGGVTNEKLFF
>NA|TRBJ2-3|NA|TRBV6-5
TGTGCCAGCGCGGGGTCTAGCGCTTGGGGGGAGACGCAGTATTTT
CASAGSSAWGETQYF
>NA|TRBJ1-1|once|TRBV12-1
TGTGCCAGCAGACAAGACAGGGGTTTCGGCACTGAAGCTTTCTTT
CASRQDRGFGTEAFF
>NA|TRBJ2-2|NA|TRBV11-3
TGTGCCAGCAGCTTAGAATCGGCCACCGGGGAGCTGTTTTTT
CASSLESATGELFF
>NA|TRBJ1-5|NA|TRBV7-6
TGTGCCAGCAGCTACGGGAGAAATCAGCCCCAGCATTTT
CASSYGRNQPQHF
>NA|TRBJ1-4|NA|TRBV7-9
TGTGCCAGCAGCCGCATGGCGGATGAAAAACTGTTTTTT
CASSRMADEKLFF
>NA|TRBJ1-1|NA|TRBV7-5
TGTGCCAGCAGCTTAGCGCAAACTGAAGCTTTCTTT
CASSLAQTEAFF
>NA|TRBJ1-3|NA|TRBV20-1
TGCAGTGCTAGTCGGGGGGCACAGACAGATTTT
CSASRGAQTDF
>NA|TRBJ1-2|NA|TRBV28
TGTGCCAGCAGTTTATGGGGGGGAACCTATGGCTACACCTTC
CASSLWGGTYGYTF
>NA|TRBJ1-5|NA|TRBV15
TGTGCCACCAGGGGAGGGGCGGACACCCATAGCAATCAGCCCCAGCATTTT
CATRGGADTHSNQPQHF
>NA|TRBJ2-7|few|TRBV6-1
TGTGCCAGCTCTCGACAGGAGACCTACGAGCAGTACTTC
CASSRQETYEQYF
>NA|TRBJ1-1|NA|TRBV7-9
TGTGCCAGCAGCTTAGTTGCCGGTTACCCGAACACTGAAGCTTTCTTT
CASSLVAGYPNTEAFF
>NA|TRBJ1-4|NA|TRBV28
TGTGCCAGCAGGGAGAGTGGGCAGGGGAAAAAACTGTTTTTT
CASRESGQGKKLFF
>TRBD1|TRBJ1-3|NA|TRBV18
TGTGCCAGCTCACCACCGTATGCTTTAGGGACAGTTTCTGGAAACACCATATATTTT
CASSPPYALGTVSGNTIYF
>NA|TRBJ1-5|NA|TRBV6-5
TGTGCCAGCACATACGGCCTCCGGGGCAATCAGCCCCAGCATTTT
CASTYGLRGNQPQHF
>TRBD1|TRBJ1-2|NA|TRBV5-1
TGCGCCAGCAGCCCGGGACAGGTCATGGGCGGCTACACCTTC
CASSPGQVMGGYTF
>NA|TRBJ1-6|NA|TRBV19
TGTCTCGAGACGGCTGCTGTGGCCCTCCACTTT
CLETAAVALHF
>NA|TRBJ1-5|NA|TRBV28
TGTGCCAGCAGTTTGGGGGGCTCGGGTCAGCCCCAGCATTTT
CASSLGGSGQPQHF
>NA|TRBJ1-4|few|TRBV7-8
TGTGCCAGCAGCCTATGGGGGGGAGGGGAAAAACTGTTTTTT
CASSLWGGGEKLFF
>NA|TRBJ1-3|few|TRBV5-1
TGCGCCAGCAGCGAGGGGACCGCTGGAAACACCATATATTTT
CASSEGTAGNTIYF